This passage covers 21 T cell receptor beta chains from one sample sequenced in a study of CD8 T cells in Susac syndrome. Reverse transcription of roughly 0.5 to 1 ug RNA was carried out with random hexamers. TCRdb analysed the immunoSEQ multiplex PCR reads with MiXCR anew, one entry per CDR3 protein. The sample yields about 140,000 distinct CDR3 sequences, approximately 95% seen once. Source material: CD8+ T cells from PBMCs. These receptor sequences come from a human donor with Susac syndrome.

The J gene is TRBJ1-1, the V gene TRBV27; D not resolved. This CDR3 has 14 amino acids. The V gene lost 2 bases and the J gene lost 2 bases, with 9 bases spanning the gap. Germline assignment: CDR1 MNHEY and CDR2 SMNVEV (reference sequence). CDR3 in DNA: TGTGCCAGCAGTTTAGGAGGAGCCAACACTGAAGCTTTCTTT. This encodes CASSLGGANTEAFF.

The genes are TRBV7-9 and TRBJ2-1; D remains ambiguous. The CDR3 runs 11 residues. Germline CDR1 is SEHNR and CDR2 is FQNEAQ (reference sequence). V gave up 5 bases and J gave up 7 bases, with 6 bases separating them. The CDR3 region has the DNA TGTGCCAGCAGCCCAGAGAATGAGCAGTTCTTC. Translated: CASSPENEQFF.

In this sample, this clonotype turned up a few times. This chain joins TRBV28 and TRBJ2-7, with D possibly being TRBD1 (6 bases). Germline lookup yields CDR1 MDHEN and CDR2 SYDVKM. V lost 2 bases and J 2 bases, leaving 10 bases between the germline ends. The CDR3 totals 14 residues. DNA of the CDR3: TGTGCCAGCAGTTTAGGCCAGGGGACCTACGAGCAGTACTTC. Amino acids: CASSLGQGTYEQYF.

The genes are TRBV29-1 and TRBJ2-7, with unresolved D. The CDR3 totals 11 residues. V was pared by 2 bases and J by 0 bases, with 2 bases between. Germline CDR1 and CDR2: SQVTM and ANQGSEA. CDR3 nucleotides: TGCAGCGTTGAACTCTCCTACGAGCAGTACTTC. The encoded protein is CSVELSYEQYF.

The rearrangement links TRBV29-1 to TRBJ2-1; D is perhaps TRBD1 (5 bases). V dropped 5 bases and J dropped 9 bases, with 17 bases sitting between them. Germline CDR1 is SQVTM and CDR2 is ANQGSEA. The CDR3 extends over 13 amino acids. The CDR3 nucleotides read TGCAGCGTTCCGGCAGAAGGGGTGGGTGAGCAGTTCTTC. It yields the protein CSVPAEGVGEQFF.

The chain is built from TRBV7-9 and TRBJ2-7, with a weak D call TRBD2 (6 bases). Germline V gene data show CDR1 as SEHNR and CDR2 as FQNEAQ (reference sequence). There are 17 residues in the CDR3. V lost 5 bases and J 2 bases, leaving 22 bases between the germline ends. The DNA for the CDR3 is TGTGCCAGCAGCAGCTTAGGCCCCGGGGCGGGAACCTACGAGCAGTACTTC. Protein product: CASSSLGPGAGTYEQYF.

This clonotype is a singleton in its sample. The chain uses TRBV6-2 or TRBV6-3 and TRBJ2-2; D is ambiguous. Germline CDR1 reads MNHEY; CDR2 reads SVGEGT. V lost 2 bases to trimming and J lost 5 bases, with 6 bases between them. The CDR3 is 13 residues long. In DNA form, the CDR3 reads TGTGCCAGCAGTTACACTTATACCGGGGAGCTGTTTTTT. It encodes CASSYTYTGELFF.

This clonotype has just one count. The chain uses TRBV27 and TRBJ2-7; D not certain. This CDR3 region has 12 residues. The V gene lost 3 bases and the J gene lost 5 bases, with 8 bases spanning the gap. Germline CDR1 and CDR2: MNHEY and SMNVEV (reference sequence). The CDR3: CASSFGYDEQYF. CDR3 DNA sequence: TGTGCCAGCAGTTTCGGTTACGACGAGCAGTACTTC.

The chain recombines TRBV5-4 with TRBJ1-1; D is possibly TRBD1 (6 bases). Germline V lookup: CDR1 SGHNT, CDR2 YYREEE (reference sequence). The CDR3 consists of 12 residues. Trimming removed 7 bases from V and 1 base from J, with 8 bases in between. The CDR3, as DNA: TGTGCCAGCGGCAGGGGGAACACTGAAGCTTTCTTT. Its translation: CASGRGNTEAFF.

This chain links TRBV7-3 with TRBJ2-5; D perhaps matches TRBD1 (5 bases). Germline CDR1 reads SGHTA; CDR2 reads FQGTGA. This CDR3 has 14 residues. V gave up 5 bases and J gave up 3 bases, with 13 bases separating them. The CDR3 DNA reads TGTGCCAGCAGCCGGTCAGGGTTAAAAGAGACCCAGTACTTC. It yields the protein CASSRSGLKETQYF.

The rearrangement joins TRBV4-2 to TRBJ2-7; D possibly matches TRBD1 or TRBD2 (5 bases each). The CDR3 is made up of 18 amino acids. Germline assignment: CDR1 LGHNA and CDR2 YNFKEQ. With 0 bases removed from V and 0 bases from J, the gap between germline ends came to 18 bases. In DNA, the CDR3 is TGTGCCAGCAGCCAAGAGGGGCCGGGGCGGACCCTCTCCTACGAGCAGTACTTC. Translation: CASSQEGPGRTLSYEQYF.

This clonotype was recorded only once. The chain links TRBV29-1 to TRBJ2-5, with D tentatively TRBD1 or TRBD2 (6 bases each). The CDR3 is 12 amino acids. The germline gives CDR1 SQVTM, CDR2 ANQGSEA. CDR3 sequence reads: CSAMRGEETQYF. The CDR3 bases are TGCAGTGCCATGAGGGGGGAAGAGACCCAGTACTTC.

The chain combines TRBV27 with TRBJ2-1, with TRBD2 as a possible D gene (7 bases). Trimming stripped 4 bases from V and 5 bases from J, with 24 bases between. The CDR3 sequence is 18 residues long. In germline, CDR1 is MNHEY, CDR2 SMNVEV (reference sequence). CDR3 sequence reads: CASSSLIGEGRGHNEQFF. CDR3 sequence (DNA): TGTGCCAGCAGTTCCCTGATTGGGGAGGGCAGGGGACACAATGAGCAGTTCTTC.

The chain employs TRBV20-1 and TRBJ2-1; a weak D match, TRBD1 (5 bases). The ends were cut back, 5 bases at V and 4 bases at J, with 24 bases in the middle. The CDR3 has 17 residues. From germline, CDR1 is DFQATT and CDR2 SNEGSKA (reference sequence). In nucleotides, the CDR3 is TGCAGTGCTTCGACGTGGCCCGGACATTTAGGGTACAATGAGCAGTTCTTC. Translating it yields CSASTWPGHLGYNEQFF.

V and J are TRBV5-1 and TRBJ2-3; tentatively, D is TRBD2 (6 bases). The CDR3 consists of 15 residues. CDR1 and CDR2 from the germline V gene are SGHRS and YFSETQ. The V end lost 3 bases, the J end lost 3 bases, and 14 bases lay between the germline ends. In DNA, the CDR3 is TGCGCCAGCAGCTCAGGAGGGTTTGAAACAGATACGCAGTATTTT. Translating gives CASSSGGFETDTQYF.

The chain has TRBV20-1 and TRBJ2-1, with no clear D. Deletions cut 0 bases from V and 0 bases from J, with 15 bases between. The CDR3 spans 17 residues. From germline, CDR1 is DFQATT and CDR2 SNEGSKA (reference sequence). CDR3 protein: CSARDFGAEISYNEQFF. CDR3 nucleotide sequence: TGCAGTGCTAGAGATTTTGGTGCGGAAATCTCCTACAATGAGCAGTTCTTC.

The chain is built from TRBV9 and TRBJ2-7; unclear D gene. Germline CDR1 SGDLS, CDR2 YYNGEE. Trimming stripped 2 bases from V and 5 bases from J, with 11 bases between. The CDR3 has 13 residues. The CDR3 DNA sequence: TGTGCCAGCAGCGTGAACTCTGGGGACGAGCAGTACTTC. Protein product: CASSVNSGDEQYF.

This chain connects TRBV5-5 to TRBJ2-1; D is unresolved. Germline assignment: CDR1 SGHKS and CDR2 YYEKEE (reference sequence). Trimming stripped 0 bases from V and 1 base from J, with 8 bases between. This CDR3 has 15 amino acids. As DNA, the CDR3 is TGTGCCAGCAGCTTGGGTCTTGCGTCCTACAATGAGCAGTTCTTC. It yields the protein CASSLGLASYNEQFF.

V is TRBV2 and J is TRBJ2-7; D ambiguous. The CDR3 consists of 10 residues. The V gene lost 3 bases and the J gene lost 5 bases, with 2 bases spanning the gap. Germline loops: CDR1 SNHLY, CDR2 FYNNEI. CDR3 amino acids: CASSDHEQYF. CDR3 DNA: TGTGCCAGCAGTGACCACGAGCAGTACTTC.

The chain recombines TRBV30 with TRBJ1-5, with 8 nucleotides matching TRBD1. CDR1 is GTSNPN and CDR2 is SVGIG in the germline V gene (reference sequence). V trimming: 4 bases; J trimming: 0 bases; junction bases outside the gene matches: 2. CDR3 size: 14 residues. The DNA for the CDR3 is TGTGCCTGGAACAGGGGGAATAGCAATCAGCCCCAGCATTTT. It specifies CAWNRGNSNQPQHF.

This CDR3 reads CASTRAWGATNEKLFF. CDR3 DNA: TGTGCCAGTACCCGAGCCTGGGGTGCAACTAATGAAAAACTGTTTTTT. This sequence joins TRBV6-1 and TRBJ1-4; D not certain. CDR1 is MNHNS and CDR2 is SASEGT in the germline V gene. This CDR3 region has 16 residues. Trimming stripped 9 bases from V and 0 bases from J, with 17 bases between.